The rows below give T cell receptor beta chains drawn from one sample of a study of T cell changes during pregnancy in multiple sclerosis. Method: immunoSEQ multiplex PCR; TCRdb's copy keeps in-frame clones and lacks some. The sample records about 98,000 clones, 90% to 95% being singletons. This specimen was peripheral blood, taken after pregnancy. The receptors were gathered from a female donor in good health, enrolled as a control in a pregnancy study. Each CDR3 is given without its conserved first and last residue. The order of the fields is V gene, J gene, CDR3 protein.

V gene: TRBV6-5
J gene: TRBJ2-7
CDR3 protein: ASSPTGSSSYEQY

V gene: TRBV10-3
J gene: TRBJ1-1
CDR3 protein: AISESSPNTEAF

V gene: TRBV7-9
J gene: TRBJ1-5
CDR3 protein: ASSSGSGNQPQH

V gene: TRBV9
J gene: TRBJ2-1
CDR3 protein: ASRPSASGVYNEQF

V gene: TRBV10-3
J gene: TRBJ1-1
CDR3 protein: AISESGGTEAF

V gene: TRBV12-5
J gene: TRBJ2-1
CDR3 protein: ASGLNTGEQF

V gene: TRBV5-1
J gene: TRBJ2-7
CDR3 protein: ASSWAAGGGSSYEQY

V gene: TRBV28
J gene: TRBJ1-3
CDR3 protein: ASSLPRQKLSGNTIY

V gene: TRBV30
J gene: TRBJ2-1
CDR3 protein: GWGRDTYNEQF

V gene: TRBV2
J gene: TRBJ2-1
CDR3 protein: ATPEPGRNEQF

V gene: TRBV4-1
J gene: TRBJ2-7
CDR3 protein: ASSQGGGRTEQY

V gene: TRBV27
J gene: TRBJ2-7
CDR3 protein: ASSYRGSMGPEQY

V gene: TRBV5-6
J gene: TRBJ1-4
CDR3 protein: ASSFMTGGSSRKLF

V gene: TRBV6-1
J gene: TRBJ2-7
CDR3 protein: ATLGGSGVYEQY

V gene: TRBV6-1
J gene: TRBJ2-5
CDR3 protein: ASTDGLFMTQY

V gene: TRBV21-1
J gene: TRBJ2-1
CDR3 protein: ASSDPASGRGDEQF

V gene: TRBV18
J gene: TRBJ2-7
CDR3 protein: ASSQQAGYEQY

V gene: TRBV27
J gene: TRBJ2-7
CDR3 protein: ASSTTGNEQY

V gene: TRBV7-9
J gene: TRBJ2-7
CDR3 protein: ASSLGGGEQY

V gene: TRBV19
J gene: TRBJ2-3
CDR3 protein: ASCQGGWTDTQY

V gene: TRBV7-9
J gene: TRBJ1-1
CDR3 protein: ASSLLTRNTEAF

V gene: TRBV18
J gene: TRBJ2-7
CDR3 protein: ASSPWGGFAELY

V gene: TRBV7-9
J gene: TRBJ2-2
CDR3 protein: ASSFQSTGELF

V gene: TRBV6-1
J gene: TRBJ1-2
CDR3 protein: ASSESTGGRDGYT

V gene: TRBV13
J gene: TRBJ1-1
CDR3 protein: ASSNQGAGTEAF

V gene: TRBV6-4
J gene: TRBJ2-1
CDR3 protein: ASSERASGGDNEQF

V gene: TRBV11-1
J gene: TRBJ2-2
CDR3 protein: ASSVTQGRDTGELF

V gene: TRBV6-1
J gene: TRBJ2-3
CDR3 protein: ASSEGASGGPTDTQY

V gene: TRBV18
J gene: TRBJ2-2
CDR3 protein: ASSPSLTGELF

V gene: TRBV9
J gene: TRBJ1-1
CDR3 protein: ASSPHRGYTEAF

V gene: TRBV6-1
J gene: TRBJ2-1
CDR3 protein: ASSRLAGDYNEQF

V gene: TRBV19
J gene: TRBJ2-4
CDR3 protein: ASSTIWSGFSGGAIAKNIQY

V gene: TRBV7-6
J gene: TRBJ1-4
CDR3 protein: ASSSSLSSDEKLF

V gene: TRBV7-9
J gene: TRBJ1-4
CDR3 protein: ASSVTAGTNEKLF

V gene: TRBV19
J gene: TRBJ1-6
CDR3 protein: ASSLGQLNSPLH

V gene: TRBV2
J gene: TRBJ2-1
CDR3 protein: ASCRWGGAYNEQF

V gene: TRBV5-4
J gene: TRBJ1-5
CDR3 protein: ASSSGVGQGVPQH

V gene: TRBV7-6
J gene: TRBJ1-4
CDR3 protein: ASSQGQGLTNEKLF

V gene: TRBV28
J gene: TRBJ2-7
CDR3 protein: ASSWDRTLYEQY

V gene: TRBV6-1
J gene: TRBJ2-1
CDR3 protein: ASSEMGGEVYNEQF

V gene: TRBV7-9
J gene: TRBJ1-2
CDR3 protein: ASGRYT

V gene: TRBV29-1
J gene: TRBJ1-2
CDR3 protein: SVSSGQGLRGYT

V gene: TRBV27
J gene: TRBJ2-1
CDR3 protein: ASSPYTSGTEQF

V gene: TRBV18
J gene: TRBJ2-7
CDR3 protein: ASSQGASRHEQY

V gene: TRBV6-5
J gene: TRBJ1-4
CDR3 protein: ASSSLQGGNEKLF

V gene: TRBV14
J gene: TRBJ2-1
CDR3 protein: ASSRQTSSEQF

V gene: TRBV11-2
J gene: TRBJ2-6
CDR3 protein: ASQSGANVLT

V gene: TRBV18
J gene: TRBJ1-6
CDR3 protein: ASSPRESYRDSPLH

V gene: TRBV29-1
J gene: TRBJ1-1
CDR3 protein: SGLGTGRGAAF

V gene: TRBV27
J gene: TRBJ2-1
CDR3 protein: ASSPKMGQGRYNEQF

V gene: TRBV2
J gene: TRBJ2-7
CDR3 protein: ASREDRVSSYEQY

V gene: TRBV9
J gene: TRBJ2-7
CDR3 protein: ASSVSGSISYEQY

V gene: TRBV5-1
J gene: TRBJ1-4
CDR3 protein: ASSLSYAAGEKLF

V gene: TRBV18
J gene: TRBJ1-1
CDR3 protein: ASSPLYVNTEAF

V gene: TRBV5-1
J gene: TRBJ2-5
CDR3 protein: ASSLGGPGTVTQETQY

V gene: TRBV13
J gene: TRBJ2-2
CDR3 protein: ASSAGQIGELF

V gene: TRBV10-3
J gene: TRBJ1-5
CDR3 protein: AISVSGGNQPQH

V gene: TRBV5-1
J gene: TRBJ2-3
CDR3 protein: ASSKGQGTDTQY

V gene: TRBV6-5
J gene: TRBJ2-7
CDR3 protein: ASSLRTGVYEQY